A selection of T cell receptor beta chains follows, all from one sample in a study of shared clonotypes between healthy human individuals. This table comes from immunoSEQ multiplex PCR, and its TCRdb copy is limited to in-frame clones, with some not included. The data show around 1.5 million clones, 95% to 99% seen once. Sequencing was performed on naive CD4+ T cells sorted from blood. These receptors all stem from a man aged 30 to 45 in good health. Each CDR3 is given with its conserved first and last residue. D genes are given only for firm matches. Size values are once, few and many counts, or a class for expanded clones, and some rows have none.

TRBV1	NA	NA	22	TRBJ2-1	CTSSYAQTGTSGPESSYNEQFF	TGCACCAGCAGCTACGCACAAACCGGGACTAGCGGGCCCGAAAGCTCCTACAATGAGCAGTTCTTC
TRBV19	TRBD1	NA	14	TRBJ2-7	CASKAGQGSYEQYF	TGTGCCAGTAAAGCGGGACAGGGATCCTACGAGCAGTACTTC
TRBV9	NA	NA	14	TRBJ1-4	CASSPAPTNEKLFF	TGTGCCAGCAGCCCGGCTCCAACTAATGAAAAACTGTTTTTT
TRBV7-6	NA	NA	14	TRBJ2-1	CASSLAYLGNEQFF	TGTGCCAGCAGCTTAGCGTACCTAGGGAATGAGCAGTTCTTC
TRBV5-5	NA	NA	15	TRBJ1-5	CASSLQTGQPRPQHF	TGTGCCAGCAGCTTGCAGACCGGACAACCGCGACCCCAGCATTTT
TRBV11-2	TRBD2	NA	18	TRBJ2-7	CASSLEPVLAGASYEQYF	TGTGCCAGCAGCTTAGAACCCGTACTAGCGGGAGCGTCCTACGAGCAGTACTTC
TRBV10-2	TRBD2	NA	15	TRBJ2-3	CASSVLAGVADTQYF	TGCGCCAGCAGCGTTCTAGCGGGAGTGGCAGATACGCAGTATTTT
TRBV5-1	TRBD2	once	13	TRBJ2-7	CASSSLAAYEQYF	TGCGCCAGCAGCAGCCTAGCGGCCTACGAGCAGTACTTC
TRBV4-3	NA	NA	13	TRBJ2-4	CASSLNQGNIQYF	TGCGCCAGCAGCCTCAACCAGGGAAACATTCAGTACTTC
TRBV18	NA	NA	17	TRBJ2-1	CASSPLGGETSYNEQFF	TGTGCCAGCTCACCACTCGGCGGGGAGACCTCCTACAATGAGCAGTTCTTC
TRBV9	TRBD2	NA	16	TRBJ2-1	CASSAAGTSVFNEQFF	TGTGCCAGCAGCGCAGCCGGGACTAGCGTTTTCAATGAGCAGTTCTTC
TRBV27	NA	NA	15	TRBJ2-7	CASSFRRVGIYEQYF	TGTGCCAGCAGTTTCCGTAGGGTGGGCATCTACGAGCAGTACTTC
TRBV5-6	TRBD2	NA	17	TRBJ2-1	CASSLSWTSGIGNEQFF	TGTGCCAGCAGCTTGTCTTGGACTAGCGGGATTGGGAATGAGCAGTTCTTC
TRBV7-9	NA	NA	15	TRBJ2-5	CASSRHRVGRETQYF	TGTGCCAGCAGCAGACACAGGGTCGGGCGAGAGACCCAGTACTTC
TRBV11-2	TRBD2	NA	13	TRBJ2-1	CASSLQRENEQFF	TGTGCCAGCAGCTTACAGCGGGAGAATGAGCAGTTCTTC
TRBV28	NA	NA	15	TRBJ2-1	CASSFSVSSYNEQFF	TGTGCCAGCAGTTTCAGCGTCAGCTCCTACAATGAGCAGTTCTTC
TRBV28	NA	NA	16	TRBJ1-1	CASSLSTRVGNTEAFF	TGTGCCAGCAGTTTATCGACAAGGGTTGGAAACACTGAAGCTTTCTTT